These T cell receptor beta chains were read from a single sample in a study of T cell changes during pregnancy in multiple sclerosis. Libraries were prepared by immunoSEQ multiplex PCR; TCRdb keeps only in-frame clonotypes and omits some of them. The sample shows some 80,000 clones, around 94% of them seen only once. The material sequenced was CD4+ T cells from peripheral blood mononuclear cells, taken after pregnancy. The receptors come from a female donor with multiple sclerosis, enrolled in a pregnancy study. The CDR3 runs from the conserved cysteine through the conserved F or W. Each record gives: J gene, V gene, D gene, clone size, CDR3 length, CDR3 DNA, CDR3 protein. A D gene is named only where the DNA matches it firmly. Part of the rows lack a size; the others show once, few, many or a class for expanded clones.

>TRBJ2-6|TRBV2|.|.|15
TGTGCCGGCGGTGGCAGGGGCTCTGGGGCCAACGTCCTGACTTTC
CAGGGRGSGANVLTF
>TRBJ2-5|TRBV18|TRBD1|.|16
TGTGCCAGCTCACGCCTATCCAGGGGGCGACAAGAGACCCAGTACTTC
CASSRLSRGRQETQYF
>TRBJ2-5|TRBV4-3|.|.|15
TGCGCCAGCAGCCAAGATCAGGGGAGGGAAGAGACCCAGTACTTC
CASSQDQGREETQYF
>TRBJ2-2|TRBV6-5|TRBD2|once|15
TGTGCCAGCAGTTCCGGGACTATGGTCACCGGGGAGCTGTTTTTT
CASSSGTMVTGELFF
>TRBJ2-1|TRBV27|TRBD2|.|18
TGTGCCAGCAGGGTGGGACTAGCGGGAGGGGGGTGGCGAAATGAGCAGTTCTTC
CASRVGLAGGGWRNEQFF
>TRBJ2-1|TRBV28|.|.|12
TGTGCCAGCAGTTTAATAGCCCGTGAGCAGTTCTTC
CASSLIAREQFF
>TRBJ1-5|TRBV28|.|.|14
TGTGCCAGCAACCTGGGACTGATGCTGCAGCCCCAGCATTTT
CASNLGLMLQPQHF
>TRBJ2-3|TRBV19|.|.|14
TGTGCCAGTCAAAAGCGACTTTACACAGATACGCAGTATTTT
CASQKRLYTDTQYF
>TRBJ2-7|TRBV7-2|TRBD1|.|14
TGTGCCAGCAGCTTTGACAGGGGCTCCTACGAGCAGTACTTC
CASSFDRGSYEQYF
>TRBJ2-2|TRBV5-6|TRBD1|once|16
TGTGCCAGCAGCCCTCAGACAGGGGCAAACACCGGGGAGCTGTTTTTT
CASSPQTGANTGELFF
>TRBJ1-5|TRBV28|.|.|17
TGTGCCAGCAGTGCCCCTGCCCCCACATATAGCAATCAGCCCCAGCATTTT
CASSAPAPTYSNQPQHF
>TRBJ1-2|TRBV6-5|TRBD1|.|13
TGTGCCAGCATCGCCGGGACAGGGTTTAGCTACACCTTC
CASIAGTGFSYTF
>TRBJ2-7|TRBV6-5|.|.|16
TGTGCCAGCAGTTCCGCGGGACTTCCTACGATGTACGAGCAGTACTTC
CASSSAGLPTMYEQYF
>TRBJ2-7|TRBV28|.|once|13
TGTGCCACCGGTTCATCCCTAACGTACGAGCAGTACTTC
CATGSSLTYEQYF
>TRBJ2-5|TRBV7-8|.|.|12
TGTGCCAGCAGCTTATCGGGAGAGACCCAGTACTTC
CASSLSGETQYF
>TRBJ2-5|TRBV28|TRBD1|.|14
TGTGCCAGCAGTTCGGACAGGGAAGGAGAGACCCAGTACTTC
CASSSDREGETQYF
>TRBJ2-7|TRBV14|.|once|16
TGTGCCAGCAGCCCATACGGGGATTTTCTGCCCTACGAGCAGTACTTC
CASSPYGDFLPYEQYF
>TRBJ1-2|TRBV5-1|TRBD1|.|14
TGCGCCAGCAGCCAACAGGGGACGGACTATGGCTACACCTTC
CASSQQGTDYGYTF
>TRBJ2-2|TRBV5-1|.|.|14
TGCGCCAGCAGCTTTAACGGGAACACCGGGGAGCTGTTTTTT
CASSFNGNTGELFF
>TRBJ1-2|TRBV28|.|.|14
TGTGCCAGCAAAAACCCAGGGGAGTTTTATGGCTACACCTTC
CASKNPGEFYGYTF
>TRBJ2-3|TRBV5-1|TRBD1|.|15
TGCGCCAGCAGCTTGGAAGGGACAGGGGTAGATACGCAGTATTTT
CASSLEGTGVDTQYF
>TRBJ2-2|TRBV5-4|TRBD1|.|16
TGTGCCAGCAGTCCGGACAGGGGTTCATCCACCGGGGAGCTGTTTTTT
CASSPDRGSSTGELFF
>TRBJ2-7|TRBV9|.|.|16
TGTGCCAGCAGCGTGAGCCCTTGGACAGCCGCCTACGAGCAGTACTTC
CASSVSPWTAAYEQYF
>TRBJ2-2|TRBV7-2|TRBD2|.|18
TGTGCCAGCAGCTTAAGACTAGCGGGAGCCGCGAACACCGGGGAGCTGTTTTTT
CASSLRLAGAANTGELFF
>TRBJ2-2|TRBV2|.|.|15
TGTGCCAGCAACCTCGGGACTTTGAACACCGGGGAGCTGTTTTTT
CASNLGTLNTGELFF
>TRBJ1-3|TRBV30|TRBD1|once|16
TGTGCCTGGAGTCTCCCCCCAACAGGGGGTAGGAACACCATATATTTT
CAWSLPPTGGRNTIYF